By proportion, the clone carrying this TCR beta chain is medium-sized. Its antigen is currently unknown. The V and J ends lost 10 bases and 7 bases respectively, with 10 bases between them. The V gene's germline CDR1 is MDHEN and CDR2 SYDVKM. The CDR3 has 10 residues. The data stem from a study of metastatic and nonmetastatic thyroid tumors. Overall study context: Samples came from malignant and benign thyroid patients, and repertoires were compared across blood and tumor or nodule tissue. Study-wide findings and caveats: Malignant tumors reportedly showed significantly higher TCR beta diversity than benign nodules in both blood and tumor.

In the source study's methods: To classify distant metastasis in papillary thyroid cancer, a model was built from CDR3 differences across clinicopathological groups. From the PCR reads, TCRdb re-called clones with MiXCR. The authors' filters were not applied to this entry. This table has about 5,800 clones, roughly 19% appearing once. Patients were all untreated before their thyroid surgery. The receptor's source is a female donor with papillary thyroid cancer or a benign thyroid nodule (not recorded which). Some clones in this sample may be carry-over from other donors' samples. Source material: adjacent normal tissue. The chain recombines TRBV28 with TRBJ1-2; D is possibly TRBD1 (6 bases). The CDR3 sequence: CAIRGVGYTF. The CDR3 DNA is TGTGCCATTAGGGGGGTTGGCTACACCTTC.